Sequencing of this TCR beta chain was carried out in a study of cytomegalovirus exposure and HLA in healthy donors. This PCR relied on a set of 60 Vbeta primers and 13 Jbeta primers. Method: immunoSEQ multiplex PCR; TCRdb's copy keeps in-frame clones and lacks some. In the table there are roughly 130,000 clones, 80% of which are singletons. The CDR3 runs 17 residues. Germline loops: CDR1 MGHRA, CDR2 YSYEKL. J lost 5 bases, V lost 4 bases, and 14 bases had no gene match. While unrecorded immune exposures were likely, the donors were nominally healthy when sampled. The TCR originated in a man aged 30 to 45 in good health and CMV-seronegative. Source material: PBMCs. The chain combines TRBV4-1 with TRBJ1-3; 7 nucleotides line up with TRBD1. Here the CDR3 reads CASSRIDTDRERNTIYF. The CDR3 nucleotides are TGCGCCAGCAGCCGCATTGATACCGACAGGGAAAGAAACACCATATATTTT.